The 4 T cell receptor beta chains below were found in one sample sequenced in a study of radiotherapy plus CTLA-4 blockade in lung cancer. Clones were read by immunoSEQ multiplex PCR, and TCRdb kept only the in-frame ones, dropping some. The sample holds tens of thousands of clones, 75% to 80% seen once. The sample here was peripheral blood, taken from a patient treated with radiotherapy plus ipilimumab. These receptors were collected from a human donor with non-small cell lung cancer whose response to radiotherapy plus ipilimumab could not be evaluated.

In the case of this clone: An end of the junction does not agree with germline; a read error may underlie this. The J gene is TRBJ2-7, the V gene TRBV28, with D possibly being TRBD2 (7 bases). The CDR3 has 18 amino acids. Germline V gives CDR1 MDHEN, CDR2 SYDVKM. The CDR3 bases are TGTGCCAGCAGCTTATTAGGGGTGGGGGCGGGAGAGGGATACGAGCAGTACTTC. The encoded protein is CASSLLGVGAGEGYEQYF.

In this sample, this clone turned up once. CDR3: CASSFRGGNYGYTF. The CDR3 nucleotides read TGTGCCAGCAGTTTTCGCGGGGGCAACTATGGCTACACCTTC. The rearrangement links TRBV28 to TRBJ1-2, with D possibly TRBD1 on 6 matching bases. This CDR3 has 14 residues. Trimming left V 3 bases short and J 2 bases short, with 10 bases between. Germline loops: CDR1 MDHEN, CDR2 SYDVKM.

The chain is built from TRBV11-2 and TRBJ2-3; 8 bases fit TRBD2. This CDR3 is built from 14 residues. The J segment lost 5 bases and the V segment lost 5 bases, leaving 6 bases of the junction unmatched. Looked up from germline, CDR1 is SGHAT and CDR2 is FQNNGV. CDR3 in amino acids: CASSPFAGGDTQYF. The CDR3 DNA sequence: TGTGCCAGCAGCCCTTTTGCGGGAGGAGATACGCAGTATTTT.

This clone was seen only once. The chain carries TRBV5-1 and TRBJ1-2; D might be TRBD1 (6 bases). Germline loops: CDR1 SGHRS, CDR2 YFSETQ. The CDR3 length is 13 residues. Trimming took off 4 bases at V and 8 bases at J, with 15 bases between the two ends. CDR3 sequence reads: CASSTAGAQGYTF. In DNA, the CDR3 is TGCGCCAGCAGCACGGCAGGGGCACAGGGCTACACCTTC.